What follows are 27 T cell receptor beta chains derived from one specimen sequenced in a study of shared clonotypes between healthy human individuals. Clones were read by immunoSEQ multiplex PCR, and TCRdb kept only the in-frame ones, dropping some. The table has 950,000 to 1,100,000 clones, under 80% seen once. Material for sequencing was memory CD4+ T cells sorted from blood. Subset: CD45RA-negative fraction. These receptors were taken from a young man in good health.

This clone was seen once. V usage is TRBV7-2 and J usage is TRBJ2-1; 8 positions agree with TRBD2. Per germline, CDR1 SGHTA and CDR2 FQGNSA. The CDR3 is 15 residues long. V shed 5 bases and J 3 bases; nucleotides not matched to a gene: 6. This CDR3 reads CASSPQRELYNEQFF. The CDR3 DNA follows: TGTGCCAGCAGCCCCCAGCGGGAGCTCTACAATGAGCAGTTCTTC.

The chain recombines TRBV12-1 with TRBJ1-1. TRBV12-1 is flagged as a pseudogene. This CDR3 spans 15 amino acids. Written as DNA, the CDR3 is TGTGCCAGCAGCCCTACACAAGGGAGGGGGACTGAAGCTTTCTTT. It specifies CASSPTQGRGTEAFF.

The V gene is TRBV19, the J gene TRBJ1-5; 12 bases are a match to TRBD1. CDR3 length equals 18 residues. J lost 4 bases, V lost 0 bases, and 7 bases had no gene match. Germline assignment: CDR1 LNHDA and CDR2 SQIVND (reference sequence). CDR3 sequence: CASSIDGTGGWVNQPQHF. The CDR3 DNA reads as TGTGCCAGTAGTATAGACGGGACAGGGGGCTGGGTGAATCAGCCCCAGCATTTT.

The chain combines TRBV30 with TRBJ1-6; perhaps TRBD1 as D (5 bases). The V end was cut by 6 bases, the J end by 7 bases, with 10 bases between. From germline, CDR1 is GTSNPN and CDR2 SVGIG (reference sequence). This CDR3 has 12 residues. CDR3 amino acids: CACWGDNSPLHF. As DNA, the CDR3 is TGTGCCTGTTGGGGGGACAATTCACCCCTCCACTTT.

With respect to this clone: Other nucleotide sequences from this sample produce the same CDR3. J is TRBJ1-2 and V is TRBV9; 7 bases map to TRBD1. The V segment lost 4 bases and the J segment 1 base; nucleotides outside the gene matches: 1. The CDR3 contains 13 residues. Germline V lookup: CDR1 SGDLS, CDR2 YYNGEE. This CDR3 is CASSRQGNYGYTF. CDR3 in DNA: TGTGCCAGCAGCAGACAGGGTAACTATGGCTACACCTTC.

The J gene is TRBJ2-2, the V gene TRBV4-2, with a possible D match to TRBD1 (5 bases). The CDR3 runs 15 residues. Germline V CDR1 and CDR2: LGHNA, YNFKEQ. Trimming removed 5 bases from V and 9 bases from J, with 19 bases in between. The CDR3 region has the DNA TGTGCCAGCAGCTCCCAGGGCGAAAGTAAGTGGGAGCTGTTTTTT. This sequence encodes CASSSQGESKWELFF.

The V and J genes are TRBV5-1 and TRBJ2-7; D gene unclear. This CDR3 has 12 residues. Trimming removed 0 bases from V and 6 bases from J, with 7 bases in between. CDR1 and CDR2 from the germline V gene are SGHRS and YFSETQ. CDR3 coding DNA: TGCGCCAGCAGCTTGGCGGCTAGCGAGCAGTACTTC. This codes for CASSLAASEQYF.

V and J are TRBV9 and TRBJ2-7; D not resolved. Trimming shortened V by 1 base and J by 6 bases, and 11 bases separated the two germline ends. Germline CDR1 and CDR2: SGDLS and YYNGEE. There are 13 residues in the CDR3. The CDR3 bases are TGTGCCAGCAGCGTAAGGGATAGATCCGAGCAGTACTTC. It translates to CASSVRDRSEQYF.

V usage is TRBV6-5 and J usage is TRBJ1-5, with 9 bases matching TRBD1. This CDR3 is 15 amino acids long. Germline V gene data show CDR1 as MNHEY and CDR2 as SVGAGI. V trimming: 7 bases; J trimming: 7 bases; junction bases outside the gene matches: 11. The CDR3 nucleotides are TGTGCCAGCAAAAAAGGGGGACAGGGCGAACAGCCCCAGCATTTT. Its protein is CASKKGGQGEQPQHF.

This clone was seen only a few times. This chain uses TRBV5-4 with TRBJ1-6; 8 bases are shared with TRBD1. Losses at the gene ends were 9 bases for V and 11 bases for J; bases not matched to a gene: 10. CDR1 and CDR2 (germline): SGHNT, YYREEE (reference sequence). The CDR3 consists of 13 residues. The CDR3 nucleotides are TGTGCCACCCGGGCAGGGGGCCAGGCACCCCTCCACTTT. This gives the protein CATRAGGQAPLHF.

The gene calls are TRBV29-1 and TRBJ2-7; TRBD2 matches 7 bases. Losses at the gene ends were 6 bases for V and 6 bases for J; bases not matched to a gene: 17. Germline CDR1 SQVTM, CDR2 ANQGSEA. This CDR3 spans 15 amino acids. CDR3 amino acids: CSVILYAGDWGEQYF. The CDR3 region has the DNA TGCAGCGTCATACTTTACGCGGGGGACTGGGGCGAGCAGTACTTC.

This clone has a count of ten or more. The same CDR3 arises from other DNA sequences in this sample as well. The chain combines TRBV19 with TRBJ1-2; D remains unclear. From germline, CDR1 is LNHDA and CDR2 SQIVND (reference sequence). The CDR3 extends over 14 amino acids. Trimming stripped 3 bases from V and 1 base from J, with 9 bases between. For the CDR3, the DNA is TGTGCCAGTAGTATCCAGTGGAGTAACTATGGCTACACCTTC. This encodes CASSIQWSNYGYTF.

This clone was recorded once. The chain uses TRBV4-1 and TRBJ1-2, with 9 bases matching TRBD1. This CDR3 is built from 17 residues. Germline CDR1 is MGHRA and CDR2 is YSYEKL. J was trimmed by 1 base and V by 4 bases; bases with no gene match: 10. The CDR3 here is CASSRTQQGAVNYGYTF. CDR3 sequence (DNA): TGCGCCAGCAGCCGGACACAACAGGGGGCGGTTAACTATGGCTACACCTTC.

This rearrangement joins TRBV19 to TRBJ2-7; 8 bases are shared with TRBD2. This CDR3 has 14 residues. Germline CDR1 is LNHDA and CDR2 is SQIVND (reference sequence). V was pared by 5 bases and J by 3 bases, with 6 bases of the junction left unmatched. CDR3: CASSEAGVVYEQYF. The CDR3 bases are TGTGCCAGTAGTGAAGCGGGGGTAGTCTACGAGCAGTACTTC.

V and J are TRBV6-5 and TRBJ1-1, with TRBD1 identical over 7 bases. This CDR3 is built from 15 residues. V lost 6 bases and J lost 3; bases outside the gene matches: 10. Germline loops: CDR1 MNHEY, CDR2 SVGAGI. This CDR3 is CASSVMPDRDTEAFF. CDR3 nucleotides: TGTGCCAGCAGCGTCATGCCTGACAGGGACACTGAAGCTTTCTTT.

This clone was seen a single time. V gene TRBV6-1 combines with J gene TRBJ1-1; D unclear. The length of the CDR3 is 11 residues. V was trimmed by 7 bases and J by 5 bases, leaving 8 bases between them. Germline V gene data show CDR1 as MNHNS and CDR2 as SASEGT. CDR3 sequence (DNA): TGTGCCAGCAATCCCGGGACTGAAGCTTTCTTT. Protein sequence: CASNPGTEAFF.

This rearrangement joins TRBV30 to TRBJ1-4, with 7 bases fitting TRBD1. The CDR3 is 16 amino acids. CDR1 GTSNPN and CDR2 SVGIG come from the germline V gene (reference sequence). V shed 2 bases, J shed 8 bases, and the junction held 14 bases outside the gene matches. DNA of the CDR3: TGTGCCTGGAGTTCCCTGGGACAGACCGGAAGGGAAAAACTGTTTTTT. Protein product: CAWSSLGQTGREKLFF.

The chain is built from TRBV6-5 and TRBJ2-7; TRBD2 is a possible D gene (6 bases). The CDR3 is made up of 15 amino acids. CDR1 and CDR2 (germline): MNHEY, SVGAGI. V lost 2 bases and J lost 2, with 13 bases in between. In DNA form, the CDR3 reads TGTGCCAGCAGTTACCGCGGGGTAGCCGCCTACGAGCAGTACTTC. This translates into CASSYRGVAAYEQYF.

The CDR3 DNA sequence: TGTGCCAGCAGCTCGTACAGGGGCGGGTACGAGCAGTACTTC. This encodes CASSSYRGGYEQYF. The chain couples TRBV7-2 to TRBJ2-7, with 7 positions matching TRBD1. The germline V gene encodes CDR1 SGHTA and CDR2 FQGNSA. The CDR3 covers 14 residues. The trim removed 4 bases at V and 4 bases at J, leaving 7 bases unmatched.

The chain uses TRBV7-2 and TRBJ1-2; D might be TRBD1 (5 bases). Germline lookup yields CDR1 SGHTA and CDR2 FQGNSA. V was cut by 4 bases and J by 4 bases, with 13 bases left in between. There are 14 residues in the CDR3. Here the CDR3 reads CASSYFGGAYGYTF. The CDR3 nucleotides read TGTGCCAGCAGCTATTTCGGAGGGGCCTATGGCTACACCTTC.

This chain uses TRBV6-5 with TRBJ1-2; the match to TRBD1 covers 7 bases. V shed 11 bases, J shed 2 bases, and the junction held 11 bases outside the gene matches. The CDR3 totals 14 residues. The germline V gene has CDR1 MNHEY and CDR2 SVGAGI. The CDR3 is CASRIPGQNYGYTF. The CDR3 nucleotides are TGTGCCTCTCGAATCCCGGGACAGAACTATGGCTACACCTTC.

Only a few counts were recorded for this clone. The sample holds other DNA sequences that translate to the same CDR3. The CDR3 DNA follows: TGTGCCAGCAGCTTTACAGGGAGGTCTGGGGCCAACGTCCTGACTTTC. Amino acid sequence: CASSFTGRSGANVLTF. The rearrangement joins TRBV7-2 to TRBJ2-6; perhaps D is TRBD1 or TRBD2 (6 bases each). This CDR3 spans 16 amino acids. Germline CDR1 and CDR2: SGHTA and FQGNSA. Trimming took off 3 bases at V and 1 base at J, with 10 bases between the two ends.

As regards this clone: Its ends do not fully match the called genes, so a read error is possible. The chain links TRBV7-7 to TRBJ2-1, with 12 bases that match TRBD2. The CDR3 runs to 15 residues. The germline V gene has CDR1 SSHAT and CDR2 FNYEAQ (reference sequence). CDR3 sequence reads: CASSLGLAGYNEQFF. CDR3 DNA sequence: TGTGCTAGCAGCTTAGGACTAGCGGGGTACAATGAGCAGTTCTTC.

In this sample, this clone turned up a few times. J is TRBJ1-2 and V is TRBV29-1, with D uncertain. Germline V CDR1 and CDR2: SQVTM, ANQGSEA. V lost 0 bases to trimming and J lost 2 bases, with 7 bases between them. CDR3 size: 13 residues. In DNA, the CDR3 is TGCAGCGTTGAAGAAAGCGGGAACTATGGCTACACCTTC. This gives the protein CSVEESGNYGYTF.

This clone was counted once. The chain is built from TRBV5-8 and TRBJ1-2; 7 positions agree with TRBD1. Germline V lookup: CDR1 SGHTS, CDR2 YDEGEE. Germline trimming cut 6 bases from V and 1 base from J; bases unmatched to any gene: 9. This CDR3 is built from 15 residues. DNA for the CDR3: TGTGCCAGCACTAGTAGGGGGCATAGTAACTATGGCTACACCTTC. Amino acid sequence: CASTSRGHSNYGYTF.

The chain employs TRBV6-1 and TRBJ1-2; D is unclear. Trimming stripped 3 bases from V and 8 bases from J, with 10 bases between. The CDR3 loop spans 12 amino acids. Germline V gene lookup returns CDR1 MNHNS and CDR2 SASEGT. The CDR3 sequence: CASSEHRGGYTF. CDR3 DNA: TGTGCCAGCAGTGAGCACCGAGGCGGCTACACCTTC.

The rearrangement links TRBV6-1 to TRBJ1-1, with TRBD1 identical over 10 bases. Germline CDR1 reads MNHNS; CDR2 reads SASEGT. The CDR3 runs 13 residues. The ends lost 6 bases at V and 5 bases at J; junction bases unmatched: 3. CDR3 nucleotides: TGTGCCAGCAGAGGACAGGGGGAAACTGAAGCTTTCTTT. As protein: CASRGQGETEAFF.